This TCR beta chain is drawn from a study of shared T cell receptors in the human thymus. The CDR3 has 16 amino acids. Germline V gene sequence: CDR1 MDHEN, CDR2 SYDVKM. The ends lost 1 base at V and 1 base at J; junction bases unmatched: 2. Produced via immunoSEQ multiplex PCR; TCRdb's table is partial and in-frame only. Found here are hundreds of thousands of clones, 95% of them singletons; the top ten hold roughly 0.02%. This TCR was sampled from a human donor. The sample was thymocytes. The rearrangement links TRBV28 to TRBJ2-3; 10 nucleotides line up with TRBD2. CDR3 DNA sequence: TGTGCCAGCAGTTTATCGCTAGCGGGAGGCACAGATACGCAGTATTTT. Residues: CASSLSLAGGTDTQYF.